These 25 T cell receptor beta chains share one sample of origin, sequenced in a study of Ad26.COV2.S vaccination and SARS-CoV-2 variants. The data were produced by immunoSEQ multiplex PCR, yet TCRdb's version contains in-frame clones alone and is incomplete. The profile shows some 270,000 clones, roughly 85% of them singletons. Treatment meaning: roughly 18 received Ad26.COV2.S at low or high dose, single or two shots; about 5 received placebo; per-sample allocation not given. Vaccine and placebo recipients were sampled on day 63 after the first injection. Sequenced material: peripheral blood, taken in a trial of Ad26.COV2.S vaccine versus placebo. The receptor source for this set is a person aged 18-60 years who received the Ad26.COV2.S COVID-19 vaccine or a placebo.

This clone has just a few counts. The chain is built from TRBV2 and TRBJ2-1, with 8 bases aligning to TRBD2. Germline V gene lookup returns CDR1 SNHLY and CDR2 FYNNEI. This CDR3 spans 12 amino acids. The V segment lost 7 bases and the J segment 10 bases; nucleotides outside the gene matches: 6. CDR3 protein: CASTGLAGEQFF. The CDR3 DNA sequence: TGTGCCAGCACCGGACTAGCCGGCGAGCAGTTCTTC. Full variable domain (rest looked up from reference TRBV2 and TRBJ2-1): EPEVTQTPSHQVTQMGQEVILRCVPISNHLYFYWYRQILGQKVEFLVSFYNNEISEKSEIFDDQFSVERPDGSNFTLKIRSTKLEDSAMYFCASTGLAGEQFFGPGTRLTVL.

V gene TRBV5-1 combines with J gene TRBJ2-3; TRBD1 agrees at 7 bases. CDR3 length: 16 residues. V lost 0 bases to trimming and J lost 3 bases; unmatched junction nucleotides: 7. The germline gives CDR1 SGHRS, CDR2 YFSETQ. The CDR3 nucleotides read TGCGCCAGCAGCTTGGAAGGGGGCTTTGAGACAGATACGCAGTATTTT. Its translation is CASSLEGGFETDTQYF.

This rearrangement joins TRBV6-6 to TRBJ2-2; D not resolved. Germline V gene sequence: CDR1 MNHNY, CDR2 SVGAGI (reference sequence). The CDR3 is 14 residues long. V lost 6 bases and J lost 7, with 15 bases in between. CDR3 region: CASSMAATGGELFF. As DNA, the CDR3 is TGTGCCAGCAGCATGGCGGCCACGGGCGGGGAGCTGTTTTTT.

This sequence joins TRBV7-9 and TRBJ2-3; D is unresolved. The length of the CDR3 is 14 residues. V was cut by 5 bases and J by 7 bases, with 16 bases left in between. Looked up from germline, CDR1 is SEHNR and CDR2 is FQNEAQ (reference sequence). CDR3 nucleotides: TGTGCCAGCAGCCCACGACCTTACTCGAATACGCAGTATTTT. The encoded protein is CASSPRPYSNTQYF.

The chain links TRBV6-2 or TRBV6-3 to TRBJ1-1; 11 bases are shared with TRBD1. CDR1 and CDR2 from the germline V gene are MNHEY and SVGEGT. The CDR3 sequence is 15 residues long. J lost 6 bases, V lost 5 bases, and 8 bases had no gene match. CDR3 in amino acids: CASSSRPGQGAEAFF. The CDR3 DNA sequence: TGTGCCAGCAGTAGTCGACCGGGACAGGGGGCTGAAGCTTTCTTT.

The CDR3 DNA sequence: TGTGCCAGCTCAGGAGGATACAATGAGCAGTTCTTC. As protein: CASSGGYNEQFF. The chain carries TRBV18 and TRBJ2-1; possible D gene TRBD2, 5 bases. V was clipped by 5 bases and J by 4 bases, with 6 bases between them. The CDR3 consists of 12 residues. CDR1 and CDR2 (germline): KGHSH, LQKENI.

V usage is TRBV9 and J usage is TRBJ2-5, with 15 bases matching TRBD2. The germline CDR1 and CDR2 sequences are SGDLS and YYNGEE. The V segment lost 3 bases and the J segment 2 bases; nucleotides outside the gene matches: 8. The CDR3 contains 18 residues. The CDR3, as DNA: TGTGCCAGCAGCGAAGGCGGACTAGCGGGGGGGAAGCAAGAGACCCAGTACTTC. Translating gives CASSEGGLAGGKQETQYF.

The chain carries TRBV5-1 and TRBJ2-7, with D uncertain. V was trimmed by 4 bases and J by 5 bases, leaving 13 bases between them. The CDR3 covers 13 residues. Looked up from germline, CDR1 is SGHRS and CDR2 is YFSETQ. The CDR3 reads CASSKGKEHEQYF. The CDR3 DNA is TGCGCCAGCAGCAAAGGGAAGGAGCACGAGCAGTACTTC.

The chain combines TRBV25-1 with TRBJ1-6; D gene unclear. Deletions cut 3 bases from V and 7 bases from J, with 16 bases between. CDR3 length: 16 amino acids. The germline gives CDR1 MGHDK, CDR2 SYGVNS. The CDR3 reads CASSDPHRAGNSPLHF. The CDR3 DNA sequence: TGTGCCAGCAGTGACCCCCACCGGGCCGGGAATTCACCCCTCCACTTT.

This chain's CDR3 is CATSEGQIDYGYTF. The CDR3 nucleotides are TGTGCCACCAGCGAAGGACAGATCGACTATGGCTACACCTTC. This chain uses TRBV15 with TRBJ1-2, with TRBD1 as a possible D gene (6 bases). V was shortened by 5 bases and J by 3 bases, with 13 bases between the two germline ends. CDR1 and CDR2 from the germline V gene are LNHNV and YYDKDF (reference sequence). The CDR3 runs to 14 residues.

The V and J genes are TRBV11-2 and TRBJ2-7, with D perhaps assigned TRBD1 or TRBD2 (5 bases each). CDR3 length: 16 residues. CDR1 is SGHAT and CDR2 is FQNNGV in the germline V gene. With 4 bases removed from V and 2 bases from J, the gap between germline ends came to 18 bases. The CDR3 is CASSSNGGSHPYEQYF. For the CDR3, the DNA is TGTGCCAGCAGCTCCAATGGGGGAAGCCACCCCTACGAGCAGTACTTC. The entire variable domain, with the rest obtained from reference TRBV11-2 and TRBJ2-7, is as follows: EAGVAQSPRYKIIEKRQSVAFWCNPISGHATLYWYQQILGQGPKLLIQFQNNGVVDDSQLPKDRFSAERLKGVDSTLKIQPAKLEDSAVYLCASSSNGGSHPYEQYFGPGTRLTVT.

The rearrangement joins TRBV9 to TRBJ1-5; D is unresolved. The CDR3 spans 14 residues. The germline V gene encodes CDR1 SGDLS and CDR2 YYNGEE. Trimming shortened V by 3 bases and J by 0 bases, and 7 bases separated the two germline ends. The CDR3 spells CASSAANSNQPQHF. DNA for the CDR3: TGTGCCAGCAGCGCCGCAAATAGCAATCAGCCCCAGCATTTT.

V is TRBV6-4 and J is TRBJ1-4; D is ambiguous. Trimming shortened V by 2 bases and J by 6 bases, and 13 bases separated the two germline ends. The CDR3 has 15 residues. In germline, CDR1 is MRHNA, CDR2 SNTAGT. CDR3 bases: TGTGCCAGCAGTGACCCAACAGAGACGTATGAAAAACTGTTTTTT. The encoded protein is CASSDPTETYEKLFF.

The chain links TRBV12-2 to TRBJ2-7; the table's D gene call, TRBD2, was not cross checked with the DNA. TRBV12-2 is a pseudogene locus. The CDR3 runs 16 residues. As DNA, the CDR3 is TGTGCAAGTCGCTCCTTCATCGGACTCCCGGACTACGAGCAGTACGTC. Translating gives CASRSFIGLPDYEQYV.

This clone has more than one count but fewer than ten. The chain carries TRBV27 and TRBJ2-1; 9 bases are shared with TRBD2. Germline CDR1 is MNHEY and CDR2 is SMNVEV (reference sequence). V shed 1 base, J shed 2 bases, and the junction held 3 bases outside the gene matches. The CDR3 totals 16 residues. The CDR3 here is CASSLFSSGAYNEQFF. The CDR3 DNA reads as TGTGCCAGCAGTTTATTCTCTAGCGGGGCCTACAATGAGCAGTTCTTC.

J is TRBJ2-1 and V is TRBV5-1; D remains ambiguous. V was pared by 4 bases and J by 4 bases, with 15 bases between. The CDR3 totals 15 residues. Germline CDR1 and CDR2: SGHRS and YFSETQ. CDR3 sequence reads: CASSVTTDTYNEQFF. CDR3 nucleotides: TGCGCCAGCAGCGTTACCACAGATACATACAATGAGCAGTTCTTC.

The chain recombines TRBV29-1 with TRBJ1-2; no definite D call. The germline V gene encodes CDR1 SQVTM and CDR2 ANQGSEA. Trimming took off 6 bases at V and 1 base at J, with 12 bases between the two ends. CDR3 length: 13 residues. CDR3 DNA sequence: TGCAGCGTGAAAAGGACCGATAACTATGGCTACACCTTC. As protein: CSVKRTDNYGYTF.

This chain uses TRBV6-2 or TRBV6-3 with TRBJ1-1; no firm D call. Germline V lookup: CDR1 MNHEY, CDR2 SVGEGT. This CDR3 is built from 14 residues. Deletions cut 2 bases from V and 0 bases from J, with 7 bases between. In DNA form, the CDR3 reads TGTGCCAGCAGTTACGTGCCGCTGAACACTGAAGCTTTCTTT. Protein: CASSYVPLNTEAFF.

The chain is built from TRBV7-3 and TRBJ2-5; 10 bases line up with TRBD2. In germline, CDR1 is SGHTA, CDR2 FQGTGA. Losses at the gene ends were 5 bases for V and 5 bases for J; bases not matched to a gene: 8. CDR3 length: 15 residues. CDR3 region: CASSPKRGGRETQYF. The CDR3 nucleotides read TGTGCCAGCAGCCCGAAGCGGGGGGGAAGGGAGACCCAGTACTTC.

This clone was seen just once. The chain has TRBV18 and TRBJ1-4; TRBD1 aligns across 7 bases. Germline loops: CDR1 KGHSH, CDR2 LQKENI. The CDR3 length is 14 residues. After removal of 4 bases from V and 3 bases from J, the junction contained 2 bases not matched to a gene. The CDR3 is CASSQGAANEKLFF. CDR3 bases: TGTGCCAGCTCACAGGGGGCAGCTAATGAAAAACTGTTTTTT. Using reference TRBV18 and TRBJ1-4 for the parts outside the CDR3, the full variable domain is NAGVMQNPRHLVRRRGQEARLRCSPMKGHSHVYWYRQLPEEGLKFMVYLQKENIIDESGMPKERFSAEFPKEGPSILRIQQVVRGDSAAYFCASSQGAANEKLFFGSGTQLSVL.

This clone was recorded once. The chain links TRBV5-6 to TRBJ2-3; possibly TRBD2 for D (6 bases). The CDR3 is 14 amino acids. Germline CDR1 SGHDT, CDR2 YYEEEE. Trimming stripped 3 bases from V and 7 bases from J, with 15 bases between. CDR3 sequence: CASSSSRSGNTQYF. The CDR3 coding sequence is TGTGCCAGCAGCTCGTCCCGTAGCGGCAATACGCAGTATTTT.

V is TRBV5-1 and J is TRBJ2-4; 9 bases align to TRBD2. CDR1 and CDR2 from the germline V gene are SGHRS and YFSETQ. With 0 bases clipped from V and 9 bases from J, the junction kept 7 bases outside the gene matches. CDR3 length: 15 amino acids. Here the CDR3 reads CASSLAPARGGIQYF. The CDR3 coding sequence is TGCGCCAGCAGCTTGGCCCCGGCGCGGGGGGGCATTCAGTACTTC.

This chain uses TRBV24-1 with TRBJ2-3, with 11 nucleotides matching TRBD2. CDR1 and CDR2 (germline): KGHDR, SFDVKD. The CDR3 contains 19 residues. Trimming removed 3 bases from V and 2 bases from J; junction bases left unmatched: 12. Here the CDR3 reads CATSDGTSGGPFSTDTQYF. In DNA, the CDR3 is TGTGCCACCAGTGATGGGACTAGCGGAGGCCCCTTTTCCACAGATACGCAGTATTTT.

The CDR3 is CASSRSASGAQETQYF. Here the CDR3 DNA reads TGTGCCAGCTCACGGAGTGCTAGCGGGGCCCAAGAGACCCAGTACTTC. This chain uses TRBV18 with TRBJ2-5; the match to TRBD2 covers 9 bases. The CDR3 runs 16 residues. J gave up 1 base and V 4 bases, and 7 bases lay outside the gene matches. Germline CDR1 is KGHSH and CDR2 is LQKENI.

This rearrangement joins TRBV15 to TRBJ1-4; 10 nucleotides line up with TRBD1. The CDR3 loop spans 17 amino acids. The trim removed 1 base at V and 9 bases at J, leaving 11 bases unmatched. Germline V gene data show CDR1 as LNHNV and CDR2 as YYDKDF (reference sequence). The CDR3 spells CATSRGDSGQGIKKLFF. Here the CDR3 DNA reads TGTGCCACCAGCAGAGGAGATTCGGGACAGGGGATTAAAAAACTGTTTTTT. The variable domain in full, with the rest retrieved from reference TRBV15 and TRBJ1-4, is DAMVIQNPRYQVTQFGKPVTLSCSQTLNHNVMYWYQQKSSQAPKLLFHYYDKDFNNEADTPDNFQSRRPNTSFCFLDIRSPGLGDTAMYLCATSRGDSGQGIKKLFFGSGTQLSVL.